The rows below give T cell receptor beta chains drawn from one sample of a study of blood T cell repertoires in COVID-19. Clones were sequenced by immunoSEQ multiplex PCR, and TCRdb holds only the in-frame ones, with some missing. The table records about 200,000 clones, approximately 91% of them present only once. The sequenced sample was peripheral blood. Every receptor here comes from a woman aged 40 to 50 who had recovered from COVID-19. The CDR3 runs from the conserved cysteine through the conserved F or W. The D gene is left open where the match is weak. Clone size is shown for a subset of rows, as once, few, many or a class of expanded clone.

cdr3_aa cdr3_nt clone_size v_call d_call cdr3_length j_call
CASSYSGTGRDEQYF TGTGCCAGCAGTTACTCGGGGACAGGCCGCGACGAGCAGTACTTC . TRBV6-5 TRBD1 15 TRBJ2-7
CASSFLSTGELFF TGTGCCAGCAGCTTTCTTTCTACCGGGGAGCTGTTTTTT . TRBV11-2 . 13 TRBJ2-2
CASSDGGRGLPEQYF TGTGCCAGCAGTGATGGAGGCAGGGGGCTCCCCGAGCAGTACTTC . TRBV2 TRBD1 15 TRBJ2-7
CAWSVLGVYEQYF TGTGCCTGGAGTGTACTGGGAGTTTACGAGCAGTACTTC . TRBV30 . 13 TRBJ2-7
CASRPGTGYPEAFF TGTGCCAGCAGACCGGGGACAGGATACCCTGAAGCTTTCTTT few TRBV7-2 TRBD1 14 TRBJ1-1
CASSQSLRGGSLDSYEQYF TGTGCCAGCAGCCAAAGCCTAAGAGGCGGGAGCCTCGACTCCTACGAGCAGTACTTC . TRBV3-1/TRBV3-2 TRBD2 19 TRBJ2-7
CAWRTGVYEQYF TGTGCCTGGAGGACAGGGGTCTACGAGCAGTACTTC . TRBV30 TRBD1 12 TRBJ2-7
CASSYWDRSYEQYF TGTGCCAGCAGTTACTGGGACAGGTCCTACGAGCAGTACTTC . TRBV6-2/TRBV6-3 TRBD1 14 TRBJ2-7
CSASVAETQYF TGCAGTGCTAGCGTCGCGGAGACCCAGTACTTC . TRBV20-1 . 11 TRBJ2-5
CASILGEGNEQFF TGTGCCAGCATCCTTGGGGAGGGCAATGAGCAGTTCTTC few TRBV7-9 TRBD2 13 TRBJ2-1
CASSLGDRALMTGANVLTF TGCGCCAGCAGCTTAGGCGACAGGGCCCTTATGACTGGGGCCAACGTCCTGACTTTC . TRBV5-1 TRBD1 19 TRBJ2-6
CASIKAGFTEAFF TGTGCCAGCATCAAGGCAGGCTTCACTGAAGCTTTCTTT . TRBV6-5 . 13 TRBJ1-1
CAAGDQPQHF TGTGCCGCAGGGGATCAGCCCCAGCATTTT . TRBV6-5 . 10 TRBJ1-5
CASSPSQGYEQYF TGTGCCAGCTCACCCTCTCAGGGCTACGAGCAGTACTTC . TRBV18 . 13 TRBJ2-7
CASSQDSSEGATQFF TGTGCCAGCAGCCAAGATAGCAGTGAGGGAGCCACACAGTTCTTC . TRBV14 . 15 TRBJ2-1
CASSERAGDGSPLHF TGTGCCAGCAGTGAAAGGGCCGGGGATGGCTCACCCCTCCACTTT . TRBV6-1 . 15 TRBJ1-6
CASSQTLSGTSGSGGQYF TGCGCCAGCAGCCAAACCCTTAGTGGAACTAGCGGGAGTGGGGGGCAGTACTTC . TRBV4-3 TRBD2 18 TRBJ2-7
CSASGLAGSKYNEQFF TGCAGTGCTAGTGGATTAGCGGGGAGTAAATACAATGAGCAGTTCTTC . TRBV20-1 TRBD2 16 TRBJ2-1
CASNGRGGGDTQYF TGTGCCAGCAACGGCAGGGGAGGGGGAGATACGCAGTATTTT . TRBV28 . 14 TRBJ2-3
CASSPSSYEQYF TGTGCCAGCAGCCCGAGCTCCTACGAGCAGTACTTC . TRBV3-1/TRBV3-2 . 12 TRBJ2-7
CASSLNPSYRVKDNEQFF TGTGCCAGCAGCTTAAATCCTAGCTACAGGGTAAAGGACAATGAGCAGTTCTTC . TRBV5-5 . 18 TRBJ2-1
CASSQSSQVSYEQYF TGTGCCAGCAGCCAATCGAGTCAAGTTTCCTACGAGCAGTACTTC . TRBV16 . 15 TRBJ2-7
CASNPGGSNYGYTF TGTGCCAGCAACCCAGGCGGGTCTAACTATGGCTACACCTTC . TRBV28 . 14 TRBJ1-2
CASSFDRDYYNSPLHF TGTGCCAGCAGTTTCGACCGGGACTACTATAATTCACCCCTCCACTTT . TRBV27 . 16 TRBJ1-6
CASSQTIHYGYTF TGTGCCAGCAGCCAAACTATACACTATGGCTACACCTTC . TRBV12-3/TRBV12-4 . 13 TRBJ1-2
CASSSPAGGLYEQYF TGTGCCAGCAGTTCCCCGGCAGGGGGCCTCTACGAGCAGTACTTC few TRBV28 TRBD1 15 TRBJ2-7
CASTQGQGADTEAFF TGTGCCAGCACCCAGGGACAGGGGGCGGACACTGAAGCTTTCTTT once TRBV6-5 TRBD1 15 TRBJ1-1
CASSSPSGNTEAFF TGTGCCAGCAGTTCCCCATCCGGGAACACTGAAGCTTTCTTT . TRBV6-5 . 14 TRBJ1-1
CASSLEGRATDTQYF TGTGCCAGCAGCTTAGAGGGGAGGGCCACAGATACGCAGTATTTT . TRBV7-9 TRBD2 15 TRBJ2-3
CASTGTVGGDTQYF TGTGCCAGCACTGGGACAGTCGGAGGAGATACGCAGTATTTT . TRBV27 TRBD1 14 TRBJ2-3
CASSPFRGQGNSEQFF TGTGCCAGTAGCCCCTTTAGGGGACAGGGCAATAGTGAGCAGTTCTTC . TRBV19 TRBD1 16 TRBJ2-1
CASSSVAPLSPNYGYTF TGTGCCAGCAGTTCCGTCGCCCCACTATCTCCTAACTATGGCTACACCTTC . TRBV6-8 . 17 TRBJ1-2
CASSLGPGLDSPLHF TGTGCCAGCAGCTTAGGTCCAGGTTTAGACTCACCCCTCCACTTT . TRBV7-8 . 15 TRBJ1-6
CSAQEASIQFF TGCAGTGCCCAGGAGGCTTCCATCCAGTTCTTC . TRBV20-1 . 11 TRBJ2-1
CASSTGTVGNIQYF TGTGCCAGCTCAACCGGGACAGTCGGAAACATTCAGTACTTC . TRBV18 TRBD1 14 TRBJ2-4
CASSEVSARGETQYF TGTGCCAGCAGTGAAGTAAGCGCCCGAGGGGAGACCCAGTACTTC . TRBV2 . 15 TRBJ2-5
CASTLRQDRALAGANVLTF TGTGCCAGTACCCTTAGACAGGACCGGGCTCTTGCTGGGGCCAACGTCCTGACTTTC . TRBV19 . 19 TRBJ2-6
CASSDPGTSAKETQYF TGCGCCAGCAGCGATCCCGGGACTAGCGCCAAAGAGACCCAGTACTTC . TRBV5-1 TRBD2 16 TRBJ2-5
CASSQESRSTDTQYF TGCGCCAGCAGCCAAGAGTCGCGCAGCACAGATACGCAGTATTTT . TRBV4-3 . 15 TRBJ2-3
CASSQGGQNYGYTF TGTGCCAGCAGCCAGGGGGGACAGAACTATGGCTACACCTTC . TRBV3-1/TRBV3-2 TRBD1 14 TRBJ1-2
CASSATGTGKTGELFF TGTGCCAGCAGTGCGACCGGGACAGGGAAGACCGGGGAGCTGTTTTTT once TRBV27 TRBD1 16 TRBJ2-2
CAWSTVSGYTF TGTGCCTGGAGCACGGTTTCTGGCTACACCTTC . TRBV30 . 11 TRBJ1-2
CASTPISGKQFF TGTGCCAGCACGCCAATTAGCGGGAAGCAGTTCTTC . TRBV7-6 TRBD2 12 TRBJ2-1
CAIKDQGANTGELFF TGTGCCATCAAAGACCAGGGGGCGAACACCGGGGAGCTGTTTTTT . TRBV10-3 TRBD1 15 TRBJ2-2
CASSLGIDARLANEQFF TGTGCCAGCAGCTTAGGCATCGATGCCAGGCTGGCGAATGAGCAGTTCTTC . TRBV7-9 . 17 TRBJ2-1
CASRSDFYGGSYNEQFF TGTGCCAGCAGGTCGGACTTCTACGGGGGTTCCTACAATGAGCAGTTCTTC . TRBV27 . 17 TRBJ2-1
CASSPPPGGTEAFF TGTGCCAGCTCACCACCCCCGGGGGGAACTGAAGCTTTCTTT . TRBV18 . 14 TRBJ1-1
CASSQFNPWGRNSGNTIYF TGTGCCAGCAGCCAATTCAACCCTTGGGGGCGGAACTCTGGAAACACCATATATTTT . TRBV14 . 19 TRBJ1-3
CASSYQGTGEAYEQYF TGTGCCAGCAGTTACCAGGGGACAGGGGAAGCCTACGAGCAGTACTTC . TRBV6-5 TRBD1 16 TRBJ2-7